The clone carrying this TCR beta chain was counted a few times. Its antigen remains unidentified. The CDR3 length is 16 residues. V trimming: 0 bases; J trimming: 3 bases; junction bases outside the gene matches: 4. Germline-derived CDR1 and CDR2 are LGHNA and YSLEER. No fewer than 6 million PBMCs went into each sample. Combining a sample-barcoded 5' primer with a J-beta primer mix, a second PCR ran for 7 to 11 cycles. The template-switch adaptor was a 5' adaptor with 12 random nucleotides. It tagged each cDNA molecule. TCRdb reprocessed the 5' RACE reads with MiXCR, giving one entry per CDR3 protein. The sample carries 790,000 or so distinct CDR3 sequences, around 50% recorded once. The data are from a study of blood T cells in healthy people across ages. Study-level results: Higher diversity and more naive CD4+ cells were features of long-lived donors, compared to aged donors. For the donors, CMV status was unknown and possibly confounded expanded clonotype changes.

The chain is built from TRBV4-3 and TRBJ2-7; 11 nucleotides align to TRBD2. This clonotype was sampled from a middle-aged man in good health. The sample taken for sequencing was blood. CDR3 amino acids: CASSQDVAGGVYEQYF. CDR3 coding DNA: TGCGCCAGCAGCCAAGACGTAGCGGGAGGGGTCTACGAGCAGTACTTC.